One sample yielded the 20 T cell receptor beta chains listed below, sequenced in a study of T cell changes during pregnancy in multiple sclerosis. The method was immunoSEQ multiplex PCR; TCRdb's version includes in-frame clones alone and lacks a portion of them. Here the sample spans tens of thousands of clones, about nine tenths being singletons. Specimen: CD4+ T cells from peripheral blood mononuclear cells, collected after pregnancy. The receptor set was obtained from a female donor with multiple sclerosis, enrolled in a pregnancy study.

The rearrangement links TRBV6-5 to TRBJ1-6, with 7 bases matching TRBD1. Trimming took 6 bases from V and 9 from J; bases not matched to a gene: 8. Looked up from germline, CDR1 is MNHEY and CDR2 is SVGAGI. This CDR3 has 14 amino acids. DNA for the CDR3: TGTGCCAGCAGGGGTCAGGGGGACGGTTCACCCCTCCACTTT. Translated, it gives CASRGQGDGSPLHF.

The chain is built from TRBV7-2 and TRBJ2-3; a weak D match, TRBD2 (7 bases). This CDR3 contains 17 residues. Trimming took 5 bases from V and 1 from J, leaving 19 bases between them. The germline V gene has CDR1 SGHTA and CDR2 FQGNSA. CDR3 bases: TGTGCCAGCAGCCTTGATAGGGGGGGGGCCCGCACAGATACGCAGTATTTT. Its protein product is CASSLDRGGARTDTQYF.

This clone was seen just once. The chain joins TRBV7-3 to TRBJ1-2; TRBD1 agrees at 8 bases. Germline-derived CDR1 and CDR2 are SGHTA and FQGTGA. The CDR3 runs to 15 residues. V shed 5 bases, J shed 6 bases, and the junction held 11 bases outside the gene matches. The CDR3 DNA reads TGTGCCAGCAGCGCGTCGGACAGGGAATCCCATGGCTACACCTTC. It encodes CASSASDRESHGYTF.

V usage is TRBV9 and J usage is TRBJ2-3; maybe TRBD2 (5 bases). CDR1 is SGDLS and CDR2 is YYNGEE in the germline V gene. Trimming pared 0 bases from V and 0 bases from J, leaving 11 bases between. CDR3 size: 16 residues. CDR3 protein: CASSVADYPSTDTQYF. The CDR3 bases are TGTGCCAGCAGCGTAGCTGACTACCCCAGCACAGATACGCAGTATTTT.

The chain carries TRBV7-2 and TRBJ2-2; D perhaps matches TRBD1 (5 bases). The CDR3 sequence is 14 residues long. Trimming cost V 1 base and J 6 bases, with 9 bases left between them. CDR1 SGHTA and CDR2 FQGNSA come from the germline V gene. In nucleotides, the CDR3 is TGTGCCAGCAGCTTAGACCCGACAGCCGGGGAGCTGTTTTTT. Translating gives CASSLDPTAGELFF.

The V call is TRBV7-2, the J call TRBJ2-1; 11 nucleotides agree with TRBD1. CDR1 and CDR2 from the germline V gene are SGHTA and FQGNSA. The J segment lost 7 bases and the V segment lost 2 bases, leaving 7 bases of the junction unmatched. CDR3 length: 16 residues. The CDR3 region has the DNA TGTGCCAGCAGCTTATCCCGGGACAGGGGGAGGAATGAGCAGTTCTTC. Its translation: CASSLSRDRGRNEQFF.

The DNA for the CDR3 is TGTGCCTGGAGTGTAAGAGCTGAAGCTTTCTTT. It translates to CAWSVRAEAFF. V gene TRBV30 combines with J gene TRBJ1-1; D call uncertain. CDR3 length: 11 amino acids. CDR1 is GTSNPN and CDR2 is SVGIG in the germline V gene (reference sequence). Trimming took 0 bases from V and 6 from J, leaving 5 bases between them.

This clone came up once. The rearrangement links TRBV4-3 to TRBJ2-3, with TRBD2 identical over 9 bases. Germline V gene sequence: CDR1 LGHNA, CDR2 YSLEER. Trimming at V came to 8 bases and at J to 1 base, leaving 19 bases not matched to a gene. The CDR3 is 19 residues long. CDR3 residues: CASGVVGGGGAIGTDTQYF. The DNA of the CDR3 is TGCGCCAGCGGCGTAGTCGGAGGCGGGGGGGCGATCGGCACAGATACGCAGTATTTT.

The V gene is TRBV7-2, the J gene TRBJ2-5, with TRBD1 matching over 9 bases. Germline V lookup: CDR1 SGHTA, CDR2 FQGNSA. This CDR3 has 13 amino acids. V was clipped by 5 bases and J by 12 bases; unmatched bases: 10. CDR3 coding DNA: TGTGCCAGCAGCACCCCAGAAGGGACAGGGAAGTACTTC. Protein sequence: CASSTPEGTGKYF.

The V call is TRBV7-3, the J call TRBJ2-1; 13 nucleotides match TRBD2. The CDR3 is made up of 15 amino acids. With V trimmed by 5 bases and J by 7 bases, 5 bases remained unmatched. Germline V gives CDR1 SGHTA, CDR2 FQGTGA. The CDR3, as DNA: TGTGCCAGCAGCGACGGACTAGCGGGGGTTAATGAGCAGTTCTTC. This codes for CASSDGLAGVNEQFF.

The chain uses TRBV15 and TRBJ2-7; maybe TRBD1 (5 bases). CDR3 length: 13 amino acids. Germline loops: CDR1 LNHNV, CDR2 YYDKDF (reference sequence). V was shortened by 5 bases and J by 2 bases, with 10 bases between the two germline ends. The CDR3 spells CATSSPDTYEQYF. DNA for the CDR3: TGTGCCACCAGCTCCCCGGACACCTACGAGCAGTACTTC.

The CDR3 sequence is CASSRGIDRRHEQYF. CDR3 bases: TGTGCCAGCAGCCGGGGCATAGACAGGCGGCACGAGCAGTACTTC. V usage is TRBV5-6 and J usage is TRBJ2-7, with D perhaps TRBD1 (6 bases). The CDR3 loop spans 15 amino acids. V shed 4 bases and J shed 5 bases, with 19 bases lying between them. From germline, CDR1 is SGHDT and CDR2 YYEEEE.

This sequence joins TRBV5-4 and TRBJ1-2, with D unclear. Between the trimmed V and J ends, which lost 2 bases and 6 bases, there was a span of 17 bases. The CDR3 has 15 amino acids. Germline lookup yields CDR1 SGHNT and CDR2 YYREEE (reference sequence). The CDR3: CASSLFRGDYHGYTF. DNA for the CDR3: TGTGCCAGCAGCTTATTTAGAGGCGATTATCATGGCTACACCTTC.

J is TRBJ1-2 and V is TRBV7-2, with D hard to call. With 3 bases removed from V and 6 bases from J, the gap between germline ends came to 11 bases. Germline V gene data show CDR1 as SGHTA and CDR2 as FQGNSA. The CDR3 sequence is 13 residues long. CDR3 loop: CASSFPQQHGYTF. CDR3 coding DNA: TGTGCCAGCAGCTTCCCACAGCAGCATGGCTACACCTTC.

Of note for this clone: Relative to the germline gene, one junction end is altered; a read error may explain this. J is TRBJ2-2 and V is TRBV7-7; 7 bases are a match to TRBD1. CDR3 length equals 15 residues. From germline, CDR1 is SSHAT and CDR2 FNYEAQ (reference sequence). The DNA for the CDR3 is TGTGCTAGCAGCTTAGACAGGGCGCACACCGGGGAGCTGTTTTTT. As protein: CASSLDRAHTGELFF. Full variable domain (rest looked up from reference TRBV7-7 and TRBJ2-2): GAGVSQSPRYKVTKRGQDVTLRCDPISSHATLYWYQQALGQGPEFLTYFNYEAQPDKSGLPSDRFSAERPEGSISTLTIQRTEQRDSAMYRCASSLDRAHTGELFFGEGSRLTVL.

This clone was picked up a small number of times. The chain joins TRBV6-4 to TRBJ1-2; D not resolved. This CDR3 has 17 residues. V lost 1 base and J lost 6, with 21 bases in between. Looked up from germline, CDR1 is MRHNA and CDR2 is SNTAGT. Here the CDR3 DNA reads TGTGCCAGCAGTGACTTCTACACATCGAGACGGGATGATGGCTACACCTTC. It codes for CASSDFYTSRRDDGYTF.

Written as DNA, the CDR3 is TGTGCCAGCAGGGAGGGTTCACCCCTCCACTTT. Translation gives CASREGSPLHF. This chain joins TRBV6-1 and TRBJ1-6; D call uncertain. This CDR3 has 11 amino acids. Per the germline V gene, CDR1 is MNHNS and CDR2 is SASEGT. Trimming took 6 bases from V and 9 from J, leaving 6 bases between them.

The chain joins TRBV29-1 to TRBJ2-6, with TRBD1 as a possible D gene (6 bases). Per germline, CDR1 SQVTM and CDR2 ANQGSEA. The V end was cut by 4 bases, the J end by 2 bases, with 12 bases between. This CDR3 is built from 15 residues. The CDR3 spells CSVGDGTTGANVLTF. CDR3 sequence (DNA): TGCAGCGTTGGGGACGGGACAACTGGGGCCAACGTCCTGACTTTC. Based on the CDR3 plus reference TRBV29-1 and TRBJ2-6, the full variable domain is SAVISQKPSRDICQRGTSLTIQCQVDSQVTMMFWYRQQPGQSLTLIATANQGSEATYESGFVIDKFPISRPNLTFSTLTVSNMSPEDSSIYLCSVGDGTTGANVLTFGAGSRLTVL.

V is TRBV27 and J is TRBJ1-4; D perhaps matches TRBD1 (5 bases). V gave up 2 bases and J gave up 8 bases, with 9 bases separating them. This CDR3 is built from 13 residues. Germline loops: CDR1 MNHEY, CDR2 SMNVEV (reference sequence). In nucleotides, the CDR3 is TGTGCCAGCAGTTTAGTCCGGGGGGAAAAACTGTTTTTT. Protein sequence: CASSLVRGEKLFF.

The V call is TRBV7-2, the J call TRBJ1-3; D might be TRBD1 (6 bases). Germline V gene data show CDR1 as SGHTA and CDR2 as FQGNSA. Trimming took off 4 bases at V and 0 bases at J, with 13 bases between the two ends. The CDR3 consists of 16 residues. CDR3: CASSSQSGDSGNTIYF. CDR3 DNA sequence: TGTGCCAGCAGCTCGCAATCAGGGGACTCTGGAAACACCATATATTTT.